These 16 T cell receptor beta chains originate from one sample sequenced in a study of blood T cell repertoires in COVID-19. Libraries were prepared by immunoSEQ multiplex PCR; TCRdb keeps only in-frame clonotypes and omits some of them. This table has 410,000 or so clones, just over 85% appearing once. The sample consisted of peripheral blood. These receptors were collected from a woman in her twenties or thirties with active or convalescent COVID-19.

As regards this clone: The same CDR3 arises from other DNA sequences in this sample as well. The chain combines TRBV18 with TRBJ2-7, with 10 bases lining up with TRBD1. The CDR3 sequence is 16 residues long. Germline-derived CDR1 and CDR2 are KGHSH and LQKENI. The V segment lost 0 bases and the J segment 3 bases; nucleotides outside the gene matches: 5. The CDR3 DNA follows: TGTGCCAGCTCACCACCAGGGACAGGGGCCGTCTACGAGCAGTACTTC. It yields the protein CASSPPGTGAVYEQYF.

Comment on this clone: The germline gene is not matched at one end of the junction; a read error may be the cause. The CDR3 DNA reads TGTGCCAGCACCTTACAGGGGGCTGCTCAGCCCCAGCATTTT. This sequence encodes CASTLQGAAQPQHF. The chain has TRBV7-2 and TRBJ1-5, with 9 bases matching TRBD1. The CDR3 loop spans 14 amino acids. From germline, CDR1 is SGHTA and CDR2 FQGNSA.

The rearrangement links TRBV5-1 to TRBJ2-6, with a weak D call TRBD1 (6 bases). The ends were cut back, 2 bases at V and 1 base at J, with 16 bases in the middle. CDR3 length: 18 amino acids. Germline V gene sequence: CDR1 SGHRS, CDR2 YFSETQ. The chain's CDR3 is CASSFGQPLVSGANVLTF. The CDR3 nucleotides are TGCGCCAGCAGCTTTGGACAGCCACTCGTATCTGGGGCCAACGTCCTGACTTTC.

This chain joins TRBV12-3 or TRBV12-4 and TRBJ1-2; D may be TRBD1 (5 bases). V lost 4 bases and J 6 bases, leaving 9 bases between the germline ends. CDR3 size: 12 residues. The CDR3 sequence: CASSYVGHGYTF. CDR3 nucleotides: TGTGCCAGCAGTTATGTGGGGCATGGCTACACCTTC.

The chain uses TRBV7-6 and TRBJ1-2; D remains unclear. The CDR3 consists of 14 residues. Trimming removed 3 bases from V and 7 bases from J, with 15 bases in between. The germline gives CDR1 SGHVS, CDR2 FNYEAQ. In DNA, the CDR3 is TGTGCCAGCAGCTTTAGTCGGGATTCGGGTGGCTACACCTTC. It is translated as CASSFSRDSGGYTF.

The gene calls are TRBV6-5 and TRBJ2-5; 11 bases fit TRBD2. The CDR3 consists of 15 residues. With 5 bases clipped from V and 5 bases from J, the junction kept 7 bases outside the gene matches. Germline CDR1 and CDR2: MNHEY and SVGAGI. In DNA, the CDR3 is TGTGCCAGCAGTCCTAGCGGGGGGCTGATGGAGACCCAGTACTTC. Translating gives CASSPSGGLMETQYF.

This sequence joins TRBV30 and TRBJ1-1, with D perhaps TRBD1 (6 bases). The CDR3 sequence is 13 residues long. Trimming took 2 bases from V and 2 from J, leaving 9 bases between them. The germline gives CDR1 GTSNPN, CDR2 SVGIG (reference sequence). The CDR3 nucleotides are TGTGCCTGGAGTACGGACAGAAACACTGAAGCTTTCTTT. It yields the protein CAWSTDRNTEAFF.

This clone was observed once. CDR3 sequence reads: CASSVDRGWTDTQYF. The CDR3 region has the DNA TGTGCCAGCAGTGTGGACAGGGGATGGACAGATACGCAGTATTTT. The chain is built from TRBV2 and TRBJ2-3; 9 bases are shared with TRBD1. CDR3 length: 15 residues. From germline, CDR1 is SNHLY and CDR2 FYNNEI. The V and J ends lost 4 bases and 3 bases, in that order; junction bases with no gene match: 5.

The chain uses TRBV11-3 and TRBJ2-5; tentative D call: TRBD2 (6 bases). Germline-derived CDR1 and CDR2 are SGHNT and YENEEA. The CDR3 has 13 amino acids. V was trimmed by 5 bases and J by 2 bases, leaving 9 bases between them. The CDR3 coding sequence is TGTGCCAGCAGCCGGGGGAAACAAGAGACCCAGTACTTC. Translated, it gives CASSRGKQETQYF.

This clone has only one observation. V and J are TRBV4-1 and TRBJ1-1, with 11 nucleotides matching TRBD1. The CDR3 sequence is 16 residues long. Losses at the gene ends were 2 bases for V and 9 bases for J; bases not matched to a gene: 11. Germline loops: CDR1 MGHRA, CDR2 YSYEKL. CDR3 region: CASSQPWTGGASQAFF. DNA for the CDR3: TGCGCCAGCAGCCAACCTTGGACAGGGGGCGCGTCTCAAGCTTTCTTT.

The chain recombines TRBV29-1 with TRBJ1-5; weak D call: TRBD1 (5 bases). This CDR3 spans 14 amino acids. Germline CDR1 and CDR2: SQVTM and ANQGSEA. Trimming stripped 6 bases from V and 3 bases from J, with 15 bases between. CDR3 protein: CSVGAGGINQPQHF. The CDR3 DNA reads TGCAGCGTGGGTGCGGGGGGTATCAATCAGCCCCAGCATTTT.

The chain is built from TRBV5-1 and TRBJ2-2; 7 bases agree with TRBD1. The CDR3 is 16 amino acids. With 4 bases clipped from V and 3 bases from J, the junction kept 9 bases outside the gene matches. The germline CDR1 and CDR2 sequences are SGHRS and YFSETQ. CDR3 amino acids: CASSRMTGWDTGELFF. CDR3 in DNA: TGCGCCAGCAGCCGCATGACAGGGTGGGACACCGGGGAGCTGTTTTTT.

This rearrangement joins TRBV5-1 to TRBJ2-7; 8 nucleotides line up with TRBD2. CDR3 length: 14 residues. The trim removed 1 base at V and 2 bases at J, leaving 2 bases unmatched. Germline assignment: CDR1 SGHRS and CDR2 YFSETQ. The CDR3 is CASSLSGSTYEQYF. The CDR3 DNA reads TGCGCCAGCAGCTTGAGCGGGAGTACCTACGAGCAGTACTTC.

V and J are TRBV19 and TRBJ1-5; D is perhaps TRBD1 (6 bases). Trimming cost V 5 bases and J 0 bases, with 11 bases left between them. Per germline, CDR1 LNHDA and CDR2 SQIVND (reference sequence). The CDR3 consists of 15 residues. CDR3 in DNA: TGTGCCAGTAGTTCAGGACAGCTTAGCAATCAGCCCCAGCATTTT. It translates to CASSSGQLSNQPQHF.

The chain uses TRBV7-8 and TRBJ2-2; 12 nucleotides line up with TRBD2. Losses at the gene ends were 5 bases for V and 6 bases for J; bases not matched to a gene: 4. CDR3 length equals 15 residues. Germline V lookup: CDR1 SGHVS, CDR2 FQNEAQ. CDR3 DNA sequence: TGTGCCAGCAGCAAGACTAGCGGGAGTCCCGGGGAGCTGTTTTTT. Protein: CASSKTSGSPGELFF.

The J gene is TRBJ1-5, the V gene TRBV6-1; D is possibly TRBD1 (6 bases). The V end was cut by 4 bases, the J end by 2 bases, with 15 bases between. CDR1 and CDR2 from the germline V gene are MNHNS and SASEGT. The length of the CDR3 is 16 residues. Here the CDR3 reads CASSGGEGVGNQPQHF. As DNA, the CDR3 is TGTGCCAGCAGTGGAGGGGAGGGGGTAGGCAATCAGCCCCAGCATTTT.